This TCR beta chain stems from a study of blood T cell repertoires in COVID-19 (dated by TCRdb to about 2020). Describing the broader study: Samples covering the acute and convalescent phases of COVID-19 were provided by collaborators in the United States, Italy and Spain. The material from the prospective study consisted of cDNA or gDNA derived from T cells, B-cell-depleted T cells, or PBMCs. Deeply sampled blood TCRbeta repertoires from subjects exposed to, actively infected with, or recovered from COVID-19 were included in the dataset. The repertoires were released in a freely available public database intended as a resource for research on the immune response to SARS-CoV-2. Samples came from the ongoing ImmuneRACE study (first 160 participants) plus 1,254 subjects from 6 global collaborators. Sample metadata almost always included a de-identified subject ID, COVID-19 status, age in years and sex. Where available, HLA class I and class II types were taken from metadata supplied by the sample provider and were not determined by assay-based typing.

The immunoSEQ Assay, a bias-controlled multiplex PCR, was used to amplify TCRbeta CDR3 regions from genomic DNA. In the paper's pipeline: The number of nucleated cells in each sample was estimated from the amplification of reference gene primers within the assay. To quantify the absolute abundance of each unique TCRbeta CDR3 rearrangement, sequence reads were collapsed and filtered. Productive Simpson clonality was computed per sample as the square root of Simpson's diversity index over productive rearrangements. In its TCRdb copy, this immuneACCESS table keeps in-frame sequences only and misses some clones. Where compared with another copy, unresolved V genes explain less than half of these, and the others have no known cause. The DNA was the basis for D and trimming; V, J and clone size are from that table. This sample gives some 270,000 clones in total; under 90% of them show up just once. Around 1.7% of the sample comes from the top ten.

Enrolling through a virtual design, the prospective study's participants ranged in age from about 18 to 89 years and lived across 24 United States geographic areas. To assign participants to cohorts, the prospective study relied on clinical history that participants themselves reported in a screening survey and a study questionnaire. Recovered participants in ImmuneRACE Cohort 3 were defined by two consecutive negative NP/OP PCR tests, clearance by a healthcare professional, or resolution of symptoms. Mobile phlebotomists in the prospective study collected whole blood, serum and a nasopharyngeal or oropharyngeal swab from every participant. Additional blood draws and questionnaires over an approximately two-month period could optionally be provided by prospective study participants. Prospective study blood samples were shipped either frozen or at room temperature before DNA extraction. Overall study outcomes, separate from this receptor: The amount of clinical and demographic metadata varied by source and participant and was provided uncurated.

Details on this clone: There is no known antigen for this receptor. No base quality information exists; no much larger clone differs at one position.

This clonotype was sampled from a woman between 35 and 50 years old who had recovered from COVID-19. Sequenced input: PBMCs or T cells enriched from blood (not recorded which).

At the DNA level, the sequence is TGTGCCAGCAGCGTCCTAGCGGGAGGAGAGACCCAGTACTTC. Its protein is CASSVLAGGETQYF. This sequence uses TRBV9 and TRBJ2-5, with 11 bases in between that match TRBD2. The junction shows trimming of 2 bases on V and 4 bases on J, and the gene matches do not reach 1 base of it. Inclusive of the bounding cysteine and phenylalanine, the CDR3 is 14 residues long. The entry retains the CDR3 DNA only, 42 bases that are in frame from base 1. From a lookup of the germline V gene, CDR1 and CDR2 are SGDLS and YYNGEE.